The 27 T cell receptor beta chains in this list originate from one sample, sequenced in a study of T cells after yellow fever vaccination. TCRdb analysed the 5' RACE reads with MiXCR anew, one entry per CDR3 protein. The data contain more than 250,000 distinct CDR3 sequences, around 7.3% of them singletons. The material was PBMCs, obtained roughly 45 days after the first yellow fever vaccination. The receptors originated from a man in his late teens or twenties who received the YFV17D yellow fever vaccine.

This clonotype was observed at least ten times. The CDR3 nucleotides read TGTGCCAGCAGCTTAGTCGGCGGGGGGGCAGGAGATACGCAGTATTTT. Amino acid sequence: CASSLVGGGAGDTQYF. The chain recombines TRBV7-2 with TRBJ2-3, with 9 bases identical to TRBD2. The length of the CDR3 is 16 residues. The V gene's germline CDR1 is SGHTA and CDR2 FQGNSA. With V trimmed by 1 base and J by 5 bases, 7 bases remained unmatched. Drawing the rest from reference TRBV7-2 and TRBJ2-3, the complete variable domain is GAGVSQSPSNKVTEKGKDVELRCDPISGHTALYWYRQSLGQGLEFLIYFQGNSAPDKSGLPSDRFSAERTGGSVSTLTIQRTQQEDSAVYLCASSLVGGGAGDTQYFGPGTRLTVL.

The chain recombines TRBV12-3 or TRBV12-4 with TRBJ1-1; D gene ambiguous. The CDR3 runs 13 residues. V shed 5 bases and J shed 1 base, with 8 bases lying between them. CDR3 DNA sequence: TGTGCCAGCAGTAGACGGGAGAACACTGAAGCTTTCTTT. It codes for CASSRRENTEAFF.

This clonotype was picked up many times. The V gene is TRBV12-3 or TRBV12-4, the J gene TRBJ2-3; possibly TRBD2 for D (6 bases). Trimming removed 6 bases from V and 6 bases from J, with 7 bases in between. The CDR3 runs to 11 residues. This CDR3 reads CASSRGDTQYF. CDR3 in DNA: TGTGCCAGCAGCCGGGGGGATACGCAGTATTTT.

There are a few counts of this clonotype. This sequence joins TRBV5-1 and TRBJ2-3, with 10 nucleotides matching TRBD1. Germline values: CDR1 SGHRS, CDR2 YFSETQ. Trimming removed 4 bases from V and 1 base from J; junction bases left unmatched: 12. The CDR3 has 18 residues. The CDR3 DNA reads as TGCGCCAGCAGCGGCGACCGGGACAGGGGATTGGGCACAGATACGCAGTATTTT. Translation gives CASSGDRDRGLGTDTQYF.

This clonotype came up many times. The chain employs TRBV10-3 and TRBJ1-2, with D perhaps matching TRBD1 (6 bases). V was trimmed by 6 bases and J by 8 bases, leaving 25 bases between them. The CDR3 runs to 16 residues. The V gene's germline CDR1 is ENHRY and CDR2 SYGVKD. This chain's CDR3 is CAIRQLQGQLSEGYTF. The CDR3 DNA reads TGTGCCATCAGGCAACTTCAGGGGCAACTATCGGAGGGCTACACCTTC.

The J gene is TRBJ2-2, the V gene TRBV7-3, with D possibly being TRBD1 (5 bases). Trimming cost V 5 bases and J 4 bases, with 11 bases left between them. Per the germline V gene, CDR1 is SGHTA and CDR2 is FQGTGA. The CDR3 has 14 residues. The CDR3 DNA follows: TGTGCCAGCAGCATAGGACATACCACCGGGGAGCTGTTTTTT. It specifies CASSIGHTTGELFF.

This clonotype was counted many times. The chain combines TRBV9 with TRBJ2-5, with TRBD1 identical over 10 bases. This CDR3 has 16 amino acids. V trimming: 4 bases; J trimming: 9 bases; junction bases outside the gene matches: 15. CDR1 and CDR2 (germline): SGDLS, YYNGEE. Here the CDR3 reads CASSPGQGFLTEAQYF. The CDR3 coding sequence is TGTGCCAGCAGCCCGGGACAGGGGTTTCTTACCGAGGCCCAGTACTTC.

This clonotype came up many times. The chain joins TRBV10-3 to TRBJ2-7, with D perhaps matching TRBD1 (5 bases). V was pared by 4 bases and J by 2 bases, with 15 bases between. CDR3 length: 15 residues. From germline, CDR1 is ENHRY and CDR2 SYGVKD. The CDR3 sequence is CAISAGQGDTYEQYF. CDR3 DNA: TGTGCCATCAGTGCAGGCCAGGGCGACACCTACGAGCAGTACTTC.

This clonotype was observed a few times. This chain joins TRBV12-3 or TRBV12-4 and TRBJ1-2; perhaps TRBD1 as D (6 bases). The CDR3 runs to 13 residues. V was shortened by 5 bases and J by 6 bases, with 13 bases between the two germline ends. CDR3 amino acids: CASSPVGGDGYTF. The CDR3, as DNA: TGTGCCAGCAGTCCAGTGGGGGGCGATGGCTACACCTTC.

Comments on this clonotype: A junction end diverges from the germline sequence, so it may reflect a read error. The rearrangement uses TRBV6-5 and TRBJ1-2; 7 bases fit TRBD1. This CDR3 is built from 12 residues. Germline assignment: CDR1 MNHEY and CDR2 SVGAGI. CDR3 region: CASTRQGGGFTF. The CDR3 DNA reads TGTGCCAGCACCAGACAGGGAGGGGGCTTCACCTTC.

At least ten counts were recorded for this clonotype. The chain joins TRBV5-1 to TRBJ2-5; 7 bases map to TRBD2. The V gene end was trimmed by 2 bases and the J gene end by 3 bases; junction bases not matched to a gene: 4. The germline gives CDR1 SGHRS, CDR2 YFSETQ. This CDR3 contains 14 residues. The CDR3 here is CASSLSGREETQYF. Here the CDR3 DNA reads TGCGCCAGCAGCTTATCTGGGAGGGAAGAGACCCAGTACTTC.

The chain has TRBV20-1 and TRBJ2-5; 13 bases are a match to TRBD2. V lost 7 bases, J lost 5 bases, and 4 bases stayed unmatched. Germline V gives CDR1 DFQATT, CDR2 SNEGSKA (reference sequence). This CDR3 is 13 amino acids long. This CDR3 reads CSDTTSGGETQYF. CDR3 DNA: TGCAGTGACACGACTAGCGGGGGGGAGACCCAGTACTTC.

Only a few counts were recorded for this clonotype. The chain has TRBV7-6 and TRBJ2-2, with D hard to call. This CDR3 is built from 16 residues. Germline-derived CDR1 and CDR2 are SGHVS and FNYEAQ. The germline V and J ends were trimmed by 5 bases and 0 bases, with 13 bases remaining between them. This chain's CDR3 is CASSPRLTANTGELFF. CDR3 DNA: TGTGCCAGCAGCCCGCGGCTTACCGCGAACACCGGGGAGCTGTTTTTT.

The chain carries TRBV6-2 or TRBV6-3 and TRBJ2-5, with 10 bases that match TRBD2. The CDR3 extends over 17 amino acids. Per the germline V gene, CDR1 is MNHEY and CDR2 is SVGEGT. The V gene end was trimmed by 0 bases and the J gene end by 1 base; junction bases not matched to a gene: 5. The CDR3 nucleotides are TGTGCCAGCAGTTACTCGATAGCGGGGGGAGGCCAAGAGACCCAGTACTTC. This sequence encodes CASSYSIAGGGQETQYF.

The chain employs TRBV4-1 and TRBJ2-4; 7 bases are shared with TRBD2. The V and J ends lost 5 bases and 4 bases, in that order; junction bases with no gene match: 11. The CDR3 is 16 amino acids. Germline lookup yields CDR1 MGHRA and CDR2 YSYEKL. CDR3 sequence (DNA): TGCGCCAGCAGCTATGGGCCCGGGGAGGGGAAAAACATTCAGTACTTC. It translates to CASSYGPGEGKNIQYF.

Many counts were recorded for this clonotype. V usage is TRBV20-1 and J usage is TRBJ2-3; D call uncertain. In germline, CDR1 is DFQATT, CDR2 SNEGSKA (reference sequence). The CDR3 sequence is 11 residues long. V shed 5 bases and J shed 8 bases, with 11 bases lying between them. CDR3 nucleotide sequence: TGCAGTGCTGCTACGGCCGCTACGCAGTATTTT. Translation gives CSAATAATQYF.

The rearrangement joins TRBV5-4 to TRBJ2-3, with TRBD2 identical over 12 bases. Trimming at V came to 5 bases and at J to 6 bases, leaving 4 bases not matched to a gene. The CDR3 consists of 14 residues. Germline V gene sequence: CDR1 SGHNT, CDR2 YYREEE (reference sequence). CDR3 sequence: CASSSGLAGDTQYF. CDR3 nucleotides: TGTGCCAGCAGTTCGGGACTAGCGGGTGATACGCAGTATTTT.

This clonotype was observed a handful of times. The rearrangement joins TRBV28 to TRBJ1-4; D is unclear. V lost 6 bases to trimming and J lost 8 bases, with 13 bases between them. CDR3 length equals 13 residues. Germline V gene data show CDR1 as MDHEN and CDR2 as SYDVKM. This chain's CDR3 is CASRGGSDEKLFF. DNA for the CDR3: TGTGCCAGCAGGGGCGGATCAGACGAAAAACTGTTTTTT.

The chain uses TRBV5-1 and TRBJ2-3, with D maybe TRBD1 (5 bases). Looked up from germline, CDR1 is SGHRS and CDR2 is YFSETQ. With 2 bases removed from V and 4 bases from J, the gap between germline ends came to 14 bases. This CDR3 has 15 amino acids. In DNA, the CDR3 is TGCGCCAGCAGCTTCGGGCAGGGAAGACCAGATACGCAGTATTTT. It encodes CASSFGQGRPDTQYF.

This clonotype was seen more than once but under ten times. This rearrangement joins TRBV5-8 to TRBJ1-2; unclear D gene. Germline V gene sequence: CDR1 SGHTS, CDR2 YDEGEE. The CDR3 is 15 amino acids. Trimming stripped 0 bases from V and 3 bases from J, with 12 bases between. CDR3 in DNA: TGTGCCAGCAGCTTGGATCGGAGTGTCTACTATGGCTACACCTTC. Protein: CASSLDRSVYYGYTF.

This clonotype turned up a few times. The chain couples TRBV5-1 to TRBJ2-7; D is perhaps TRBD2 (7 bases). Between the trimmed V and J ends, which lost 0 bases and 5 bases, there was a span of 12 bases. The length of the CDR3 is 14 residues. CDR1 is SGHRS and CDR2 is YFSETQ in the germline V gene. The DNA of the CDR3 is TGCGCCAGCAGCTTGGCGGGGGGCCCGGACGAGCAGTACGTC. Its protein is CASSLAGGPDEQYV.

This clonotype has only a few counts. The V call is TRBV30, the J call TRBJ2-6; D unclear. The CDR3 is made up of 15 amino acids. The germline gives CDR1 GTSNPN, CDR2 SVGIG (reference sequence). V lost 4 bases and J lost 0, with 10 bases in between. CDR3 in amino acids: CAWTGYNSGANVLTF. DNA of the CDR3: TGTGCCTGGACGGGCTATAACTCTGGGGCCAACGTCCTGACTTTC. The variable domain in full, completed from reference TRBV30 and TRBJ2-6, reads SQTIHQWPATLVQPVGSPLSLECTVEGTSNPNLYWYRQAAGRGLQLLFYSVGIGQISSEVPQNLSASRPQDRQFILSSKKLLLSDSGFYLCAWTGYNSGANVLTFGAGSRLTVL.

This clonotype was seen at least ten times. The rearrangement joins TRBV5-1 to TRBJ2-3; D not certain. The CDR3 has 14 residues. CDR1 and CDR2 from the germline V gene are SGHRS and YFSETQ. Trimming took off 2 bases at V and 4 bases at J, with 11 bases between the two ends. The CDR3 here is CASSLYVSADTQYF. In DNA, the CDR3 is TGCGCCAGCAGCTTATACGTGTCGGCAGATACGCAGTATTTT. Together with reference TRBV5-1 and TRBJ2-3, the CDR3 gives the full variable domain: KAGVTQTPRYLIKTRGQQVTLSCSPISGHRSVSWYQQTPGQGLQFLFEYFSETQRNKGNFPGRFSGRQFSNSRSEMNVSTLELGDSALYLCASSLYVSADTQYFGPGTRLTVL.

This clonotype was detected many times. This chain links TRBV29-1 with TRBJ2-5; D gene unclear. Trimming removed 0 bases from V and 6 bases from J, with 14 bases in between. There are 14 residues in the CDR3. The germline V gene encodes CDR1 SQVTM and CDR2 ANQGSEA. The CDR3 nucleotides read TGCAGCGTTGAAGACCCGTCGACAAGACAGACCCAGTACTTC. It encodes CSVEDPSTRQTQYF.

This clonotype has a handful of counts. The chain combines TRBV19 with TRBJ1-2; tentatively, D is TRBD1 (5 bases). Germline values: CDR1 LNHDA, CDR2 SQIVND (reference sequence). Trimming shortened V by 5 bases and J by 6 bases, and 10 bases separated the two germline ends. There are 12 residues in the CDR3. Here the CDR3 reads CASSLGPNGYTF. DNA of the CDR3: TGTGCCAGTAGTCTGGGACCGAATGGCTACACCTTC. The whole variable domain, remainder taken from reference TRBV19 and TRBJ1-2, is DGGITQSPKYLFRKEGQNVTLSCEQNLNHDAMYWYRQDPGQGLRLIYYSQIVNDFQKGDIAEGYSVSREKKESFPLTVTSAQKNPTAFYLCASSLGPNGYTFGSGTRLTVV.

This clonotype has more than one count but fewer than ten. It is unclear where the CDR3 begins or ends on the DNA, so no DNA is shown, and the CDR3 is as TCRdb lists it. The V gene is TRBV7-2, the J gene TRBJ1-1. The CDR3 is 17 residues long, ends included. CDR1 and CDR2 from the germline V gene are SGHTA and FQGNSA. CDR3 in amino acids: CASSSTSGRLIVTEAFF.

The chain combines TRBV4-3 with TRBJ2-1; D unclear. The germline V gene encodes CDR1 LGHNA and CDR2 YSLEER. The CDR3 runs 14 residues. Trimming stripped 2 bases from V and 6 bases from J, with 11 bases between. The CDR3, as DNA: TGCGCCAGCAGCCAAAGAGGCTGGGGCAATGAGCAGTTCTTC. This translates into CASSQRGWGNEQFF.